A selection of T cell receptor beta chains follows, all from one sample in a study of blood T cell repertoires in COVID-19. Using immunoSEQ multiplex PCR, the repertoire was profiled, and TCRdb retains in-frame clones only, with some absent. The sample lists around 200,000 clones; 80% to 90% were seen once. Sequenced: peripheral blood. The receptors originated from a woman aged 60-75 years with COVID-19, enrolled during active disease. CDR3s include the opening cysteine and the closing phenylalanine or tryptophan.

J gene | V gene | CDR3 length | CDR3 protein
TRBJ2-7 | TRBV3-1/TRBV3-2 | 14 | CASRQGPTSYEQYF
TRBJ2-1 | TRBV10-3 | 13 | CAIRLAGVPEQFF
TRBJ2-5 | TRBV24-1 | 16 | CATSDPTPGYQETQYF
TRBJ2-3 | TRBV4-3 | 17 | CASSQLPPPTSSDTQYF
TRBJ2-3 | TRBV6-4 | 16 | CASSHGTSEPSDTQYF
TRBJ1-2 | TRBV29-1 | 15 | CSVERKDRANYGYTF
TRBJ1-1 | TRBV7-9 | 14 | CASSRDRLNTEAFF
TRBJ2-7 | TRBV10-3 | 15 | CAISESASGAYEQYF
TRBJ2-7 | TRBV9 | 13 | CASSVASSYEQYF
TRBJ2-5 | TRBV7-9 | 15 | CASSLARQTKETQYF
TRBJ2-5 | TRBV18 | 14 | CASSPTGGQETQYF
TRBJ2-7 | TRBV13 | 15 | CASSLTGTSGYEQYF
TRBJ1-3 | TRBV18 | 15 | CASSPAAGPGNTIYF
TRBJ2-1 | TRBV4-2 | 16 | CASSQEASGTYNEQFF
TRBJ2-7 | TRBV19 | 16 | CASSPLTSGSSYEQYF
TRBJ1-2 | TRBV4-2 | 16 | CASSRPDIFGGYGYTF
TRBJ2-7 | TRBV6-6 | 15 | CASSYSFGRGDEQYF
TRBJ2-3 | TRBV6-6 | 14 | CASSTLAGADTQYF
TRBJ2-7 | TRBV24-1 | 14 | CATSDPQQAYEQYF
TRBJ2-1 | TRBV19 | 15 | CASMATIGSRNEQFF
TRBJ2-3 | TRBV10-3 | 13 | CAISEIAKYAQYF
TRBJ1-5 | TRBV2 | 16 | CASRKGQGEVNQPQHF
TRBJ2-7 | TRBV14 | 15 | CASSTHTPVQSGQYF
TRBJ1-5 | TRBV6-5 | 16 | CASSYRQGYIYQPQHF
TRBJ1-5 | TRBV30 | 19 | CAWSPTRSGRFYSNQPQHF
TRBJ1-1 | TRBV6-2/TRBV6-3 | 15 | CASSYSKSPGGFAFF
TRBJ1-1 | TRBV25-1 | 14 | CASSETGGYTEAFF
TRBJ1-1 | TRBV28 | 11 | CASSLPTEAFF
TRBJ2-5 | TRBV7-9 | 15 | CASSLAQGARETQYF
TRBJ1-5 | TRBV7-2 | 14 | CASSPRDRAQPQHF
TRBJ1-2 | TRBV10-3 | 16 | CAISPPQGANNYGYTF
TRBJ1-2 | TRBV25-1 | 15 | CASSECTGGACGYTF
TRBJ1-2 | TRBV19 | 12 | CASSVVRGGYTF
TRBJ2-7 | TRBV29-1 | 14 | CSVEGLAGSYEQYF
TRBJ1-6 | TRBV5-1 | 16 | CASSGRTGGADSPLHF
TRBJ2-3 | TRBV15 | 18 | CATSSPPVGGLATDTQYF
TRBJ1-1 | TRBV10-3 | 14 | CAISRGQLNTEAFF
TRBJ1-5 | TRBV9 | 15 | CASSIRPEGNQPQHF
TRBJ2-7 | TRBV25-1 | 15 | CASSERASGNYEQYF
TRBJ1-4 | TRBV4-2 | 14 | CASSQGTGVEKLFF
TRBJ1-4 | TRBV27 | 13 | CATKTQAHEKLFF
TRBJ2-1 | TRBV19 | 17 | CASSIPPGKLSYNEQFF
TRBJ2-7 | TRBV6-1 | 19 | CASSEGLTGTSGRAYEQYF
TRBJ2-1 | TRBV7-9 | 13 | CASSQGLAWEQFF
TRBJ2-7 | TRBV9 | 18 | CASSVGEGSSGRVGEQYF
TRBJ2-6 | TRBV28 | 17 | CASSGDRGPSGANVLTF
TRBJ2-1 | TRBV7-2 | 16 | CASSSPGGGGYNEQFF
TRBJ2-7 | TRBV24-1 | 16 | CATSDPGTSGRGEQYF
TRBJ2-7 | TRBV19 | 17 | CASSIDLLAGALMEQYF
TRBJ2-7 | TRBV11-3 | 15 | CASSFSGQGLYEQYF
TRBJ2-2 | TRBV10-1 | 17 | CASSEFRTGTNTGELFF
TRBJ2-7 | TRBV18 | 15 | CASSPLAVSSYEQYF
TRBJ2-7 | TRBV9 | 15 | CASSTGTHRLGEQYF
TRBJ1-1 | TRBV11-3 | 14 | CASSRRGGNTEAFF